This T cell receptor (beta chain) stems from a study of identical twins. Each CDR3 protein is one row after TCRdb ran MiXCR on the 5' RACE reads. Of 500,000 to 600,000 distinct CDR3 sequences listed, roughly a fifth are singletons. V lost 4 bases, J lost 0 bases, and 14 bases lay in between. The germline V gene encodes CDR1 SGHRS and CDR2 YFSETQ. The CDR3 is 15 residues long. This clonotype was recorded a few times. This same sample was also part of a study on T cells expressing NK-cell markers.

V gene TRBV5-1 combines with J gene TRBJ2-7, with a possible D match to TRBD2 (5 bases). Sequencing was carried out using CD4+ T cells sorted from blood. The sequence derives from a woman under 30 in good health. The CDR3 sequence: CASSARATVSYEQYF. Here the CDR3 DNA reads TGCGCCAGCAGCGCGCGGGCTACCGTCTCCTACGAGCAGTACTTC. Combining the CDR3 with reference TRBV5-1 and TRBJ2-7 gives the whole variable domain KAGVTQTPRYLIKTRGQQVTLSCSPISGHRSVSWYQQTPGQGLQFLFEYFSETQRNKGNFPGRFSGRQFSNSRSEMNVSTLELGDSALYLCASSARATVSYEQYFGPGTRLTVT.